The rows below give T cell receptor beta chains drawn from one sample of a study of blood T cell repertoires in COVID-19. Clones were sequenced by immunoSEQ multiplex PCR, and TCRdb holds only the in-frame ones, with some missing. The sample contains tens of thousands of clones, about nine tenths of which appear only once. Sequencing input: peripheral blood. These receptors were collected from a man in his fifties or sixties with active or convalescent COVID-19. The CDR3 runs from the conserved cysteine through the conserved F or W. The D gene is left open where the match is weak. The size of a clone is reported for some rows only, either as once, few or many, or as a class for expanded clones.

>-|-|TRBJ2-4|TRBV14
TGTGCCAGCAGCCCGACAGGATCAGCCAAAAACATTCAGTACTTC
CASSPTGSAKNIQYF
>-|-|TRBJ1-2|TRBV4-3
TGCGCCAGCAGCCAAGAGAACAGGAAGGGTGGCTACACCTTC
CASSQENRKGGYTF
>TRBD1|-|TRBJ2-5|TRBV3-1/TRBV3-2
TGTGCCAGCAGCCAAGGAGAGGGGGCATCAGAGACCCAGTACTTC
CASSQGEGASETQYF
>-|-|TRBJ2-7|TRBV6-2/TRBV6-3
TGTGCCAGCAGTCCCCGGACACCGCTGGTCGAGCAGTACTTC
CASSPRTPLVEQYF
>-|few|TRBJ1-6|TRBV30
TGTGCCTGGAGTGAGGGGCAGGGTGGTTCACCCCTCCACTTT
CAWSEGQGGSPLHF
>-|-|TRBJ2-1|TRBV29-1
TGCAGCGTTGAAAGAGGACAGCCCTACAATGAGCAGTTCTTC
CSVERGQPYNEQFF
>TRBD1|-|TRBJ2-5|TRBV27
TGTGCCAGCAGTTTATTCAGGGGGCGGCAAGAGACCCAGTACTTC
CASSLFRGRQETQYF
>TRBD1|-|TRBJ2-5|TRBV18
TGTGCCAGCTCACTAAACAGGGGGCAGGGAGAGACCCAGTACTTC
CASSLNRGQGETQYF
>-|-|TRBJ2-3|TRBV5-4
TGTGCCAGCAGCTTGGACAGGGTTACTAGCACAGATACGCAGTATTTT
CASSLDRVTSTDTQYF
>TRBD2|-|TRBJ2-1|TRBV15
TGTGCCACCAGCCAACATAGCGGGGGGGACAATGAGCAGTTCTTC
CATSQHSGGDNEQFF
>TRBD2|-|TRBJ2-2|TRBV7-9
TGTGCCAGCAGCCTAAGCGGGAGGGCGAACACCGGGGAGCTGTTTTTT
CASSLSGRANTGELFF
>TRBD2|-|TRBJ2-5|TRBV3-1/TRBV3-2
TGTGCCAGCAGCCAAGGTCCTCCGGGACTAGAGTGGGAGACCCAGTACTTC
CASSQGPPGLEWETQYF
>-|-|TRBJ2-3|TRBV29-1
TGCAGCGTACTAGGACAGTCGACAGATACGCAGTATTTT
CSVLGQSTDTQYF
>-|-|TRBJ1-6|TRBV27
TGTGCCAGCAGTTACAGGGCAAATAATTCACCCCTCCACTTT
CASSYRANNSPLHF
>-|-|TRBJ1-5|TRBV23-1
TGCGCCACCAAACTATTGGGTGTGAATCAGCCCCAGCATTTT
CATKLLGVNQPQHF
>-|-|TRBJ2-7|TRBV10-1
TGCGCCAGCAGTCCGGGTCTTTTCTACGAGCAGTACTTC
CASSPGLFYEQYF